These T cell receptor beta chains were read from a single sample in a study of T cells after yellow fever vaccination. TCRdb re-analysed the 5' RACE reads in MiXCR, keeping a single row per CDR3 protein. The sample yields 150,000 to 200,000 distinct CDR3 sequences, more than 9.5% seen once. Sample: CD8+ T cells sorted from PBMCs, taken 15 days after the yellow fever booster vaccination. The receptors derive from a man aged 18 to 30 who received the YFV17D yellow fever vaccine. The CDR3 runs from the conserved cysteine through the conserved F or W. A D gene is named only where the DNA matches it firmly. Clone size is not always given. Where it is, it says once, few, many or a class for expanded clones.

j_call,clone_size,d_call,v_call,cdr3_aa
TRBJ2-1,few,NA,TRBV7-9,CASSFRPNEQFF
TRBJ1-2,few,TRBD1,TRBV5-5,CASHSFERQGYGYTF
TRBJ1-4,NA,NA,TRBV4-1,CASSQLGVATNEKLFF
TRBJ2-2,few,NA,TRBV4-1,CASSRSPARSEGTGELFF
TRBJ2-1,few,TRBD2,TRBV7-6,CASSLAGHSGGAPNEQFF
TRBJ1-4,NA,NA,TRBV5-1,CASSLGNAFATNEKLFF
TRBJ2-1,NA,TRBD2,TRBV14,CASSHGVTAGGPNEQFF
TRBJ1-1,few,TRBD1,TRBV19,CASSARQGTRTEAFF
TRBJ2-1,NA,NA,TRBV12-3/TRBV12-4,CASSLVLLLQFF
TRBJ2-3,many,NA,TRBV3-1,CASSQGNLETDTQYF
TRBJ2-3,few,TRBD2,TRBV6-6,CASSYSLGTSGVVSTDTQYF
TRBJ1-4,NA,NA,TRBV7-9,CASSPPHREKLFF
TRBJ2-2,few,NA,TRBV7-9,CASSPKGSGELFF
TRBJ2-5,NA,NA,TRBV20-1,CSARTFGPSQETQYF
TRBJ1-2,many,NA,TRBV9,CASSVAVPGAYGYTF
TRBJ1-1,many,NA,TRBV4-3,CASSQGFWRLTEAFF
TRBJ1-3,NA,NA,TRBV4-1,CASSQDRSSGNTIDF
TRBJ2-3,NA,NA,TRBV3-1,CASSLDPRTQYF
TRBJ2-5,NA,TRBD2,TRBV7-2,CASSKRYLAGQETQYF
TRBJ2-3,many,NA,TRBV24-1,CATSDAGRSLSTDTQYF
TRBJ2-1,many,NA,TRBV12-3/TRBV12-4,CASSLGRVGQFF
TRBJ2-7,few,TRBD1,TRBV20-1,CSARHRGPYEQYF
TRBJ2-7,NA,TRBD1,TRBV6-5,CASSRDRDYYEQYF
TRBJ2-5,few,TRBD1,TRBV7-6,CASSLARQGETQYF
TRBJ2-5,NA,TRBD1,TRBV6-2/TRBV6-3,CASTPGQGRGTQYF
TRBJ2-5,many,NA,TRBV27,CASSWASEATQYF
TRBJ1-6,NA,TRBD1,TRBV27,CASAGGGGSSYNSPLHF
TRBJ2-2,few,NA,TRBV20-1,CSASSRRANTGELFF
TRBJ2-1,NA,NA,TRBV6-1,CASSEWQGNEQFF
TRBJ1-2,few,TRBD1,TRBV9,CASSMDRDYNGYTF
TRBJ1-5,few,NA,TRBV6-2/TRBV6-3,CASNELLTAPQHF
TRBJ1-1,many,NA,TRBV6-5,CASSRPGTEAFF
TRBJ2-2,few,TRBD2,TRBV4-1,CASSQGLAGGTGELFF
TRBJ1-2,few,TRBD1,TRBV4-3,CASSQDSQGAAYGYTF
TRBJ2-3,many,NA,TRBV27,CASSLTPQGRTDTQYF
TRBJ2-7,few,NA,TRBV19,CASSIRLGFYEQYF
TRBJ2-5,NA,NA,TRBV5-6,CASSPGLSATVETQYF
TRBJ2-1,NA,NA,TRBV4-3,CASSQEGQGMDHNEQFF
TRBJ2-1,few,NA,TRBV5-1,CATGREGFEQFF
TRBJ2-1,NA,NA,TRBV7-3,CASSPLSRRDNEQFF
TRBJ2-5,NA,TRBD2,TRBV6-2/TRBV6-3,CASRNGGDLETQYF
TRBJ2-2,NA,NA,TRBV3-1,CASSQGVGGPNTGELFF
TRBJ2-1,many,TRBD2,TRBV7-9,CASSLSVAGGYNEQFF
TRBJ2-6,NA,NA,TRBV13,CASSPEDSGANVLTF
TRBJ1-1,NA,NA,TRBV6-2/TRBV6-3,CASSFVQGSAEAFF
TRBJ2-5,few,NA,TRBV6-6,CASSVTEEGETQYF
TRBJ2-5,many,NA,TRBV12-3/TRBV12-4,CASSWTEGQETQYF
TRBJ2-3,NA,NA,TRBV2,CASRPFTGGPADTQYF
TRBJ2-1,few,TRBD2,TRBV7-9,CASSFRGAGDEQFF
TRBJ1-1,NA,NA,TRBV7-9,CASSPLRVNTEAFF
TRBJ2-3,NA,TRBD2,TRBV6-6,CASSYLQRGAGTDTQYF
TRBJ2-1,NA,NA,TRBV29-1,CSAEGRRSYNEQFF
TRBJ2-1,many,TRBD2,TRBV3-1,CASSTRLAGGIIYNEQFF
TRBJ1-6,NA,TRBD1,TRBV7-3,CASRRGDRGRFPHDSPLHF
TRBJ2-1,NA,NA,TRBV12-3/TRBV12-4,CASSLGSVWSYNEQFF